What follows are 23 T cell receptor beta chains derived from one specimen sequenced in a study of blood T cell repertoires in COVID-19. Clones were read by immunoSEQ multiplex PCR, and TCRdb kept only the in-frame ones, dropping some. The sample lists 110,000 to 150,000 clones; 80% to 90% were seen once. Sequencing was performed on peripheral blood. Receptors were obtained from a woman aged 60-75 years with active COVID-19.

This clone was detected once. The chain couples TRBV28 to TRBJ2-1, with 10 bases fitting TRBD2. Germline CDR1 is MDHEN and CDR2 is SYDVKM. V was clipped by 6 bases and J by 0 bases; unmatched bases: 5. The CDR3 has 16 residues. CDR3 loop: CASSYGTSVSYNEQFF. The CDR3 bases are TGTGCCAGCAGCTATGGGACTAGCGTCTCCTACAATGAGCAGTTCTTC.

This chain joins TRBV2 and TRBJ1-2; 10 bases are shared with TRBD1. Germline V gene sequence: CDR1 SNHLY, CDR2 FYNNEI. The CDR3 has 15 amino acids. After removal of 6 bases from V and 7 bases from J, the junction contained 11 bases not matched to a gene. The CDR3 sequence: CASRDPGTGALGYTF. CDR3 coding DNA: TGTGCCAGCAGAGACCCCGGGACAGGGGCCCTTGGCTACACCTTC.

The chain is built from TRBV9 and TRBJ2-7; the D gene is possibly TRBD1 (5 bases). Trimming stripped 4 bases from V and 4 bases from J, with 18 bases between. Germline CDR1 SGDLS, CDR2 YYNGEE. The CDR3 sequence is 15 residues long. The CDR3 nucleotides are TGTGCCAGCAGCCCGCACCAGGGTAGTATGTACGAGCAGTACTTC. This encodes CASSPHQGSMYEQYF.

V and J are TRBV7-9 and TRBJ1-5, with D maybe TRBD1 (6 bases). The CDR3 totals 18 residues. V was trimmed by 3 bases and J by 2 bases, leaving 20 bases between them. The V gene's germline CDR1 is SEHNR and CDR2 FQNEAQ (reference sequence). The chain's CDR3 is CASSLAMTGIGRNQPQHF. The DNA for the CDR3 is TGTGCCAGCAGCTTGGCTATGACAGGTATAGGGCGCAATCAGCCCCAGCATTTT.

The genes are TRBV29-1 and TRBJ1-1; D uncertain. The length of the CDR3 is 12 residues. Trimming cost V 3 bases and J 3 bases, with 8 bases left between them. Germline V lookup: CDR1 SQVTM, CDR2 ANQGSEA. The CDR3 sequence is CSVDRGYTEAFF. CDR3 in DNA: TGCAGCGTTGATCGGGGATACACTGAAGCTTTCTTT.

This clone was seen more than once but under ten times. This chain connects TRBV10-1 to TRBJ2-1, with unresolved D. Germline loops: CDR1 WNHNN, CDR2 SYGVQD (reference sequence). Trimming shortened V by 7 bases and J by 3 bases, and 16 bases separated the two germline ends. The CDR3 has 15 residues. The CDR3 DNA sequence: TGCGCCAGCACATCCCCCAGCGTCATCTACAATGAGCAGTTCTTC. This codes for CASTSPSVIYNEQFF.

The chain carries TRBV10-3 and TRBJ1-2; 8 nucleotides match TRBD1. Germline values: CDR1 ENHRY, CDR2 SYGVKD. This CDR3 region has 15 residues. Losses at the gene ends were 2 bases for V and 7 bases for J; bases not matched to a gene: 9. The CDR3 spells CAISENQGALRGYTF. The CDR3 bases are TGTGCCATCAGTGAGAATCAGGGGGCGCTTCGTGGCTACACCTTC.

The rearrangement joins TRBV29-1 to TRBJ2-7; TRBD2 is a possible D gene (5 bases). The CDR3 sequence is 17 residues long. The V and J ends lost 1 base and 3 bases respectively, with 22 bases between them. Germline V lookup: CDR1 SQVTM, CDR2 ANQGSEA. DNA for the CDR3: TGCAGCGTTGAAGCCTTTGGGTCGACTACATTCCGCTACGAGCAGTACTTC. Protein: CSVEAFGSTTFRYEQYF.

V usage is TRBV7-9 and J usage is TRBJ1-1; TRBD1 matches at 7 bases. J was trimmed by 8 bases and V by 8 bases; bases with no gene match: 14. Per germline, CDR1 SEHNR and CDR2 FQNEAQ (reference sequence). CDR3 length: 14 amino acids. In DNA form, the CDR3 reads TGTGCCAGCCGGGGCGGGACAGCCTTTCCAGAAGCTTTCTTT. Amino acids: CASRGGTAFPEAFF.

The V call is TRBV28, the J call TRBJ1-2; TRBD1 matches 11 bases. The CDR3 runs 16 residues. V shed 6 bases and J 4 bases; nucleotides not matched to a gene: 10. Germline V gives CDR1 MDHEN, CDR2 SYDVKM. For the CDR3, the DNA is TGTGCCAGCAGCCTGGGAGGGACAGGGGGTTCCTATGGCTACACCTTC. Residues: CASSLGGTGGSYGYTF.

Only one count was recorded for this clone. At one end the junction does not follow the germline gene, possibly because of a read error. In the same sample, other DNA sequences code for this CDR3. V gene TRBV7-8 combines with J gene TRBJ1-5, with 12 bases identical to TRBD1. The germline gives CDR1 SGHVS, CDR2 FQNEAQ. The CDR3 spans 16 residues. The CDR3, as DNA: TGTGCCAGCAGCTTCTCCGGGACAGGGGGCAACCAGCCCCAGCATTTT. Translating gives CASSFSGTGGNQPQHF.

The chain combines TRBV28 with TRBJ2-5; 7 bases are shared with TRBD2. The germline CDR1 and CDR2 sequences are MDHEN and SYDVKM. CDR3 length equals 14 residues. V was pared by 4 bases and J by 4 bases, with 6 bases of the junction left unmatched. For the CDR3, the DNA is TGTGCCAGCAGTTCACTCACGGGGGGAGAGACCCAGTACTTC. Its protein product is CASSSLTGGETQYF. Variable domain in full (rest from reference TRBV28 and TRBJ2-5): DVKVTQSSRYLVKRTGEKVFLECVQDMDHENMFWYRQDPGLGLRLIYFSYDVKMKEKGDIPEGYSVSREKKERFSLILESASTNQTSMYLCASSSLTGGETQYFGPGTRLLVL.

This chain uses TRBV7-2 with TRBJ2-1, with D unresolved. Germline V lookup: CDR1 SGHTA, CDR2 FQGNSA. V shed 1 base and J shed 5 bases, with 9 bases lying between them. The CDR3 is made up of 14 amino acids. This CDR3 reads CASSLGVGHNEQFF. The CDR3 DNA reads as TGTGCCAGCAGCTTAGGAGTTGGGCACAATGAGCAGTTCTTC. Variable domain in full (rest from reference TRBV7-2 and TRBJ2-1): GAGVSQSPSNKVTEKGKDVELRCDPISGHTALYWYRQSLGQGLEFLIYFQGNSAPDKSGLPSDRFSAERTGGSVSTLTIQRTQQEDSAVYLCASSLGVGHNEQFFGPGTRLTVL.

The rearrangement uses TRBV2 and TRBJ1-5; 10 bases are shared with TRBD1. The V gene end was trimmed by 8 bases and the J gene end by 3 bases; junction bases not matched to a gene: 10. This CDR3 comprises 16 residues. Germline V gene lookup returns CDR1 SNHLY and CDR2 FYNNEI. The CDR3 loop is CASGTLGTGANQPQHF. DNA of the CDR3: TGTGCCAGCGGGACCTTAGGGACAGGGGCCAATCAGCCCCAGCATTTT.

This sequence joins TRBV28 and TRBJ2-7, with 8 bases lining up with TRBD1. The CDR3 spans 16 residues. The V segment lost 6 bases and the J segment 5 bases; nucleotides outside the gene matches: 15. Looked up from germline, CDR1 is MDHEN and CDR2 is SYDVKM. The CDR3 spells CASRTTIRTGSHEQYF. The DNA of the CDR3 is TGTGCCAGCAGAACTACCATCCGGACAGGGTCCCACGAGCAGTACTTC.

This clone was detected only once. The chain has TRBV6-2 or TRBV6-3 and TRBJ2-6, with TRBD1 identical over 12 bases. V shed 4 bases, J shed 4 bases, and the junction held 5 bases outside the gene matches. The CDR3 totals 17 residues. Germline V gives CDR1 MNHEY, CDR2 SVGEGT. Written as DNA, the CDR3 is TGTGCCAGCAGTTGGGGACAGGGGGCGCCCGGGGCCAACGTCCTGACTTTC. Translation gives CASSWGQGAPGANVLTF.

The chain carries TRBV24-1 and TRBJ2-3; TRBD1 matches 11 bases. The germline V gene encodes CDR1 KGHDR and CDR2 SFDVKD. V was pared by 4 bases and J by 2 bases, with 4 bases of the junction left unmatched. This CDR3 has 16 residues. The CDR3 loop is CATSDLGQGATDTQYF. CDR3 DNA sequence: TGTGCCACCAGTGACCTTGGACAGGGGGCCACAGATACGCAGTATTTT.

This chain uses TRBV6-5 with TRBJ2-3; 7 nucleotides agree with TRBD2. Per germline, CDR1 MNHEY and CDR2 SVGAGI. V lost 8 bases and J lost 3; bases outside the gene matches: 8. The CDR3 extends over 14 amino acids. The CDR3 loop is CASDQSSGTDTQYF. The CDR3 nucleotides read TGTGCCAGCGATCAGTCTAGCGGAACAGATACGCAGTATTTT.

This sequence joins TRBV19 and TRBJ1-1; 7 bases align to TRBD1. The junction had 8 bases not matched to a gene; V was cut back by 6 bases and J by 4 bases. The CDR3 has 14 amino acids. Per germline, CDR1 LNHDA and CDR2 SQIVND (reference sequence). The CDR3 nucleotides are TGTGCCAGTAGCAGGGGGAATGGCGTCACTGAAGCTTTCTTT. Its translation is CASSRGNGVTEAFF. Looking up the rest from reference TRBV19 and TRBJ1-1 gives the full variable domain: DGGITQSPKYLFRKEGQNVTLSCEQNLNHDAMYWYRQDPGQGLRLIYYSQIVNDFQKGDIAEGYSVSREKKESFPLTVTSAQKNPTAFYLCASSRGNGVTEAFFGQGTRLTVV.

The chain couples TRBV6-2 or TRBV6-3 to TRBJ2-7; TRBD2 agrees at 10 bases. The germline V gene encodes CDR1 MNHEY and CDR2 SVGEGT. The CDR3 has 16 residues. The V gene end was trimmed by 0 bases and the J gene end by 3 bases; junction bases not matched to a gene: 5. The CDR3 bases are TGTGCCAGCAGTTACTCCCGGACTAGCGGACTCTACGAGCAGTACTTC. Residues: CASSYSRTSGLYEQYF.

This clone was recorded only once. The chain recombines TRBV28 with TRBJ1-5, with no clear D. V lost 8 bases and J 6 bases, leaving 17 bases between the germline ends. CDR1 is MDHEN and CDR2 is SYDVKM in the germline V gene. The CDR3 consists of 14 residues. CDR3 in amino acids: CASHLRLLGQPQHF. The CDR3 region has the DNA TGTGCCAGCCATCTTCGACTGCTCGGTCAGCCCCAGCATTTT.

The chain joins TRBV21-1 to TRBJ2-7; the listed D gene, TRBD2, was not tested against the DNA. TRBV21-1 is listed as a pseudogene. The CDR3 length is 17 residues. The CDR3 is CAISRGSGRDPYYEQYF. The CDR3 nucleotides are TGTGCCATCTCTCGGGGTAGCGGGAGGGACCCCTACTACGAGCAGTACTTC.

The chain is built from TRBV7-9 and TRBJ1-2, with D unresolved. Germline V gene data show CDR1 as SEHNR and CDR2 as FQNEAQ (reference sequence). Trimming took 5 bases from V and 1 from J, leaving 17 bases between them. The CDR3 is made up of 16 amino acids. The CDR3 spells CASSRFAPGDNYGYTF. The CDR3, as DNA: TGTGCCAGCAGCCGGTTCGCTCCCGGGGATAACTATGGCTACACCTTC.